Listed below are T cell receptor beta chains from one sample, sequenced in a study of tumor and adjacent non-tumor tissue in lung cancer. TCRdb reprocessed the multiplex PCR reads via MiXCR and lists one record per CDR3 protein. This repertoire shows approximately 90,000 distinct CDR3 sequences, 61% found once; its top ten account for about 15%. The sequenced sample was lung tumor tissue. Receptors originate from a man between 65 and 80 years old with non-small cell lung cancer. The CDR3 runs from the conserved cysteine through the conserved F or W. D genes are given only for firm matches. The size of a clone is reported for some rows only, either as once, few or many, or as a class for expanded clones.

length	V	D	J	size	DNA	CDR3
16	TRBV28	TRBD1	TRBJ2-2	NA	TGTGCCAGCAATTTATTACAGGGGGCGAACACCGGGGAGATGTTTTTT	CASNLLQGANTGEMFF
16	TRBV28	TRBD2	TRBJ2-7	NA	TGTGCCAGCACCCCGCCGGGACTAGCGGGGCTCTACGAGCAGTACTTC	CASTPPGLAGLYEQYF
14	TRBV12-3/TRBV12-4	NA	TRBJ2-7	NA	TGCGCCAGCAGTTTACGAGGGGTTATAGACGAGCAGTACTTC	CASSLRGVIDEQYF
15	TRBV20-1	TRBD1	TRBJ2-2	few	TGCAGTGCTAGGGAGACAGGGGGTGAAACCGGGGAGCTGTTTTTT	CSARETGGETGELFF
17	TRBV4-2	NA	TRBJ1-6	many	TGTGCCAGCAGCCAACGGGGGGGAGTCGCCTATAATTCACCCCTCCACTTT	CASSQRGGVAYNSPLHF
15	TRBV11-2	NA	TRBJ2-2	many	TGTGCCAGCAGCTTAGGGCTAGTCGGCACCGGGGAGCTGTTTTTT	CASSLGLVGTGELFF
14	TRBV24-1	NA	TRBJ2-1	NA	TGTGCCACCACCGGGACACCTTTCGAAAATGACCAGTTCTTC	CATTGTPFENDQFF
15	TRBV11-2	NA	TRBJ2-2	NA	TGTGCTGGCAGCTTAGCGGATAGGGTCACCGGGGAGCTGTTTTTT	CAGSLADRVTGELFF
17	TRBV28	TRBD1	TRBJ1-1	NA	TGTGCCAGCAGTTTATTTCTACTCTCTGGGACAGGGCGATTGGCTTTCTTT	CASSLFLLSGTGRLAFF
14	TRBV6-1	NA	TRBJ2-2	NA	TGTGCTAGCAATGAAAGTGTAGAGGCCGGGGAACTGTTTTTT	CASNESVEAGELFF
13	TRBV6-5	NA	TRBJ1-1	many	TGTGCCAGCAGGAATCCGTCGGGCACTGAAGCTTTCTTT	CASRNPSGTEAFF
15	TRBV6-1	NA	TRBJ2-1	NA	TGTGCCAGCAGTGGTATCGGGACAAACCACAATGAGCTATTCTTC	CASSGIGTNHNELFF
12	TRBV6-1	NA	TRBJ2-7	NA	TGTGCCAGCAATACAGGGATCAACGAGCAGTACTTC	CASNTGINEQYF
14	TRBV5-1	NA	TRBJ2-2	NA	TGCGCCAGCAGATTGATATACGACACCGGGGAGCTGTTTTTT	CASRLIYDTGELFF
15	TRBV28	TRBD1	TRBJ1-5	few	TGTGCCAGCAGACCTGGGACAGGGGTTAATCAGCCCCAGCATTTT	CASRPGTGVNQPQHF
11	TRBV12-3/TRBV12-4	NA	TRBJ2-1	once	TGTGTCAGTAGGCAAGGGGTCGGACTGATCTTC	CVSRQGVGLIF
14	TRBV10-2	NA	TRBJ2-5	NA	TGCGCCAGCATTGATGCGGGGCCCAAAGAGGCCCAGTACTTC	CASIDAGPKEAQYF
15	TRBV6-5	TRBD1	TRBJ1-2	NA	TGTGCTGGCAGTTACCACGGACAGGGGTACTATGGCTACACCTTC	CAGSYHGQGYYGYTF
14	TRBV5-6	TRBD1	TRBJ2-7	many	TGTGCCAGCGGCATGACAGGGTCGAGTTACGAGCAGTACTTC	CASGMTGSSYEQYF
13	TRBV12-3/TRBV12-4	NA	TRBJ2-7	many	TGTGCCAGCAGTTTAGGGTCTCGCTACGAGCAGTACTTC	CASSLGSRYEQYF
14	TRBV6-1	NA	TRBJ2-2	NA	TGTGCCGGCAAGCTTGGACACACCTCCGGGGAGCTGTTTTTT	CAGKLGHTSGELFF
11	TRBV10-3	NA	TRBJ2-1	NA	TGTGACATCTCCCCTAATAGTGAGCAGTTCTTC	CDISPNSEQFF
13	TRBV7-9	NA	TRBJ2-7	few	TGTGCCAGCAGCTTAGTTCATGGGGTCGAGCAGTACTTC	CASSLVHGVEQYF
15	TRBV11-2	NA	TRBJ1-5	NA	TGTGCCAGCAGTTTAGGTGGGCGGAACACAGATACGCAGCATTTT	CASSLGGRNTDTQHF
15	TRBV28	TRBD2	TRBJ2-3	few	TGTGCCAGCGATGAAATTAGCGGGAACACAGATACGCAGTATTTT	CASDEISGNTDTQYF
13	TRBV29-1	TRBD1	TRBJ2-5	NA	TGCAGCGTAGTACAGGGGGCATGGGAGACCCAGTACTTC	CSVVQGAWETQYF
15	TRBV4-1	NA	TRBJ2-3	many	TGCGCCAGCGAAACAGGGATGGGGGGCACAGATACGCAGTATTTT	CASETGMGGTDTQYF
14	TRBV29-1	TRBD2	TRBJ2-1	NA	TGCAGCGTTGGGGGGACTAGCGCGTACAATGAGCAGTTCTTC	CSVGGTSAYNEQFF
11	TRBV29-1	NA	TRBJ2-1	few	TGCAGCGTGTTGGATGACTGGGTGCAGTTCTTC	CSVLDDWVQFF
12	TRBV6-5	TRBD1	TRBJ1-1	many	TGTGCCAGCAGTTACCCGGGACAGGGGATTTTCTTT	CASSYPGQGIFF
14	TRBV11-2	TRBD1	TRBJ2-7	NA	TGTGCCAGCGGCGAGGGGGACAGAAACAACGAGCAGTACTTT	CASGEGDRNNEQYF
15	TRBV12-3/TRBV12-4	NA	TRBJ2-1	NA	TGTGCCAACATCACCGGGCTAGCAAGAGGGGGTGAGCAGTTCTTC	CANITGLARGGEQFF
13	TRBV11-3	NA	TRBJ2-5	NA	TGTGACAGCAGCCCGGACTTGGGAGAGACCCAGTACTTC	CDSSPDLGETQYF
15	TRBV20-1	NA	TRBJ2-1	few	TGCAGTGCTAGAGATCAGGCGGCAGGGAGGACCGAGCAGTTCTTC	CSARDQAAGRTEQFF
14	TRBV12-3/TRBV12-4	NA	TRBJ2-2	NA	TGTGCCAGCGGGAAGGTGGCTAACACCGAGGAGCTGTTTTTT	CASGKVANTEELFF
14	TRBV5-4	TRBD1	TRBJ2-5	once	TGTGACAACAGCTCCCCGACAGGGCGGCAGACCCAGTACTTC	CDNSSPTGRQTQYF
13	TRBV6-1	TRBD1	TRBJ1-5	many	TGTGCCAGCAGGGACAGGATTAATCAGCCCCAGCATTTT	CASRDRINQPQHF